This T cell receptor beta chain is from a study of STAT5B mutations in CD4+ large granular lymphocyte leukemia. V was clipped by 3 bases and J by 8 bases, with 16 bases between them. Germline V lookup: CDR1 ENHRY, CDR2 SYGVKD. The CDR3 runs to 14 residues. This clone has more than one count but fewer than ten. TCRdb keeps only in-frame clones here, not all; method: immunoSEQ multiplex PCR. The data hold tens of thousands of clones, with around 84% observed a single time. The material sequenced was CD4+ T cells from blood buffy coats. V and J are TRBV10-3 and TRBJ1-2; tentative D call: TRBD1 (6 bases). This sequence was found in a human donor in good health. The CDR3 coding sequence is TGTGCCATCAGTGAAGGGGACAAAACGGGCGGCTACACCTTC. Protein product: CAISEGDKTGGYTF.